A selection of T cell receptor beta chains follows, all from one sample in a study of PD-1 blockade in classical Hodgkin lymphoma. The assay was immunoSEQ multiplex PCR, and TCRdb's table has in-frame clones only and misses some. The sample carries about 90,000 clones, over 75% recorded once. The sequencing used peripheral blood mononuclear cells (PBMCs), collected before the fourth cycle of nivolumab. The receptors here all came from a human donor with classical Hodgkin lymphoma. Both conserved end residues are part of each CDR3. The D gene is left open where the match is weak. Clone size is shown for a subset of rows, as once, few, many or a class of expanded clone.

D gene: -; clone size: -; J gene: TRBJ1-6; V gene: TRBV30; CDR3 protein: CAWSVLYSLESNSPLHF; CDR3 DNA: TGTGCCTGGAGTGTACTGTACAGCCTAGAAAGTAATTCACCCCTCCACTTT
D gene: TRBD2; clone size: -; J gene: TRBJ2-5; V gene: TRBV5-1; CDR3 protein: CASSLGASGGQETQYF; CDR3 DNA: TGCGCCAGCAGCTTGGGGGCTAGCGGGGGGCAAGAGACCCAGTACTTC
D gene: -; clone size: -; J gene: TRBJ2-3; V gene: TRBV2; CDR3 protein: CARIGGADTQYF; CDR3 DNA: TGTGCCAGAATTGGGGGAGCAGATACGCAGTATTTT
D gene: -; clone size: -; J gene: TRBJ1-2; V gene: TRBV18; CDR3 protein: CASRDLYNYGYTF; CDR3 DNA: TGTGCCAGCAGAGATCTCTACAACTATGGCTACACCTTC
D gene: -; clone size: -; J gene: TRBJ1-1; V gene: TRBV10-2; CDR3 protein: CASSEPQNTEAFF; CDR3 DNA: TGCGCCAGCAGTGAACCACAGAACACTGAAGCTTTCTTT
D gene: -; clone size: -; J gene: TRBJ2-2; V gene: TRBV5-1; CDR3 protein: CASSLSQTGTGELFF; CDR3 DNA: TGCGCCAGCAGCTTGAGTCAGACGGGCACCGGGGAGCTGTTTTTT
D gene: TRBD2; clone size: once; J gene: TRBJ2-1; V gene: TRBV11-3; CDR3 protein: CASSLAGGNEQFF; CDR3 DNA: TGTGCCAGCAGCTTAGCGGGGGGGAATGAGCAGTTCTTC
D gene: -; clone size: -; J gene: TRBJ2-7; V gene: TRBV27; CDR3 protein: CASSLFFGASPNEQYF; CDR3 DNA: TGTGCCAGCAGTTTATTCTTTGGGGCTTCTCCCAACGAGCAGTACTTC
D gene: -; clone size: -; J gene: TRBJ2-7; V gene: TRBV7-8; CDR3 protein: CASSLSAAREQYF; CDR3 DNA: TGTGCCAGCAGCTTATCGGCAGCACGGGAGCAGTACTTC
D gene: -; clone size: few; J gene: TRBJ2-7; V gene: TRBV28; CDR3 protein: CASRPDWWGRPSQGKYEQYF; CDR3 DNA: TGTGCCAGCAGGCCTGATTGGTGGGGCAGACCAAGTCAGGGAAAGTACGAGCAGTACTTC
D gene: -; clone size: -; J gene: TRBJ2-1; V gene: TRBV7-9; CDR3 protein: CASSPQSLNEQFF; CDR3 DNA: TGTGCCAGCAGCCCCCAGTCCCTTAATGAGCAGTTCTTC
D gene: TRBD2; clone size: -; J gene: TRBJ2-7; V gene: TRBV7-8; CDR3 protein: CASSQLAGVNEQYF; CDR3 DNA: TGTGCCAGCAGCCAACTAGCGGGGGTCAACGAGCAGTACTTC
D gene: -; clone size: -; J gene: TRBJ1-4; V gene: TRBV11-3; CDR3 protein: CASSSSSATNEKLFF; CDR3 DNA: TGTGCCAGCAGCTCCTCAAGTGCAACTAATGAAAAACTGTTTTTT
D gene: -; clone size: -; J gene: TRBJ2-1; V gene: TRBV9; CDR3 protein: CASSVRGAASYNEQFF; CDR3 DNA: TGTGCCAGCAGCGTAAGGGGGGCGGCCTCCTACAATGAGCAGTTCTTC
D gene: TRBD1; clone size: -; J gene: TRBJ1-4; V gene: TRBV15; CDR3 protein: CATSRDEDRGGEEKLFF; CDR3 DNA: TGTGCCACCAGCAGAGATGAGGACAGGGGTGGGGAAGAAAAACTGTTTTTT
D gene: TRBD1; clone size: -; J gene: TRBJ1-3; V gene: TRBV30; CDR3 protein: CAWSVVTGSGNTIYF; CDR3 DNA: TGTGCCTGGAGTGTAGTGACAGGGTCTGGAAACACCATATATTTT
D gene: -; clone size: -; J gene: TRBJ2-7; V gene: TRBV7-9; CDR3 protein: CASSFLAGYEQYF; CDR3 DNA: TGTGCCAGCAGCTTCCTGGCAGGCTACGAGCAGTACTTC
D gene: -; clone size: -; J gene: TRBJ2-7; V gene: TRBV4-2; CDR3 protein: CASSADLSSYEQYF; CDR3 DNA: TGTGCCAGCAGCGCGGATCTGAGCTCCTACGAGCAGTACTTC
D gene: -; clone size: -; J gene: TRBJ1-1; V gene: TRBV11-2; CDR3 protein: CASSLDPGMNTEAFF; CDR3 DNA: TGTGCCAGCAGCTTAGATCCAGGGATGAACACTGAAGCTTTCTTT
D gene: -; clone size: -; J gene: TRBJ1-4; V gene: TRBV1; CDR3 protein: CTSSHGQGGSTNEKLFF; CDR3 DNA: TGCACCAGCAGCCACGGACAGGGTGGGTCAACTAATGAAAAACTGTTTTTT
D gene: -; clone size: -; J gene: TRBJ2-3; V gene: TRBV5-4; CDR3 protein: CASSIDTSSTDTQYF; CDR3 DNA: TGTGCCAGCAGCATCGACACCTCTAGCACAGATACGCAGTATTTT
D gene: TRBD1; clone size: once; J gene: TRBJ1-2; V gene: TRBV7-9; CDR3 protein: CASSLAGTEYYGYTF; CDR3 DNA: TGTGCCAGCAGCTTAGCGGGGACAGAGTACTATGGCTACACCTTC
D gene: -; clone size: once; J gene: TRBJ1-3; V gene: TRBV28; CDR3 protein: CASSPSPQGSGNTIYF; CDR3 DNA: TGTGCCAGCAGTCCCTCCCCACAGGGATCAGGAAACACCATATATTTT
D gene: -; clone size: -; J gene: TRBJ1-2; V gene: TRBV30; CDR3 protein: CAWKGYGYTF; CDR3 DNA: TGTGCCTGGAAGGGCTATGGCTACACCTTC
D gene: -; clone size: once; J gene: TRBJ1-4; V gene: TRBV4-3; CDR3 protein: CASSQEIFGFEKLFF; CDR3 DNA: TGCGCCAGCAGCCAAGAGATTTTCGGTTTTGAAAAACTGTTTTTT
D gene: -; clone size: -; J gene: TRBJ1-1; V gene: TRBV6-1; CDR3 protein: CASNDPYSNTEAFF; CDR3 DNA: TGTGCCAGCAACGACCCCTACTCGAACACTGAAGCTTTCTTT
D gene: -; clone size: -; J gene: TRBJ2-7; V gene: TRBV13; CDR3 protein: CASTYSSYEQYF; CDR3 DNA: TGTGCCAGCACCTACAGCTCCTACGAGCAGTACTTC
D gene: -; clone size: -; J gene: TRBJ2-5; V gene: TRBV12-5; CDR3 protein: CASGLVRGGSAQETQYF; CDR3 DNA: TGTGCTAGTGGTTTGGTAAGGGGCGGGTCGGCCCAAGAGACCCAGTACTTC
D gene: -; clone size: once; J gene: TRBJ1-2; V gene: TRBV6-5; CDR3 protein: CASSYPGALNGYTF; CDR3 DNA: TGTGCCAGCAGTTACCCAGGGGCCTTAAATGGCTACACCTTC
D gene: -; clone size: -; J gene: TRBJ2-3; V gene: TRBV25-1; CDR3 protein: CASSEGDYTQYF; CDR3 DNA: TGTGCCAGCAGTGAAGGGGACTATACGCAGTATTTT
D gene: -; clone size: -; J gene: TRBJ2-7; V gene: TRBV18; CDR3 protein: CASSPPTYEQYF; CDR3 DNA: TGTGCCAGCTCACCCCCCACCTACGAGCAGTACTTC
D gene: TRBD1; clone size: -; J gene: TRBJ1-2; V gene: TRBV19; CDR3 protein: CASSWAGGYGYTF; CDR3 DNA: TGTGCCAGTAGTTGGGCAGGGGGATATGGCTACACCTTC
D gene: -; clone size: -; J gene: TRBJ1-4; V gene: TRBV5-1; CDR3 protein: CASSLWGFDEKLFF; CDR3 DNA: TGCGCCAGCAGCTTGTGGGGGTTCGATGAAAAACTGTTTTTT
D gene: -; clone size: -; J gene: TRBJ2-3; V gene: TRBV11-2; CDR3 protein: CASSPLIDTQYF; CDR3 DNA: TGTGCCAGCAGCCCGCTTATAGATACGCAGTATTTT
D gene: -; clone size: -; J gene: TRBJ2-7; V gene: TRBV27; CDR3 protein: CASSRGGEEQYF; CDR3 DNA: TGTGCCAGCAGTAGGGGTGGGGAAGAGCAGTACTTC
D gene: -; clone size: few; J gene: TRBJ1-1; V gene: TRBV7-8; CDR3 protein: CASSARRGTEAFF; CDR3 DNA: TGTGCCAGCAGCGCCCGCCGGGGGACTGAAGCTTTCTTT
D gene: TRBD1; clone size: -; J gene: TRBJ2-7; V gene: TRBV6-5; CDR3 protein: CASSSGQGYTLGEQYF; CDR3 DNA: TGTGCCAGCAGTTCGGGACAGGGGTATACCCTAGGCGAGCAGTACTTC
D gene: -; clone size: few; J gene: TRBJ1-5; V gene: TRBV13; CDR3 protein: CASSRLAGPQHF; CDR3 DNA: TGTGCCAGCAGCCGACTGGCCGGGCCCCAGCATTTT
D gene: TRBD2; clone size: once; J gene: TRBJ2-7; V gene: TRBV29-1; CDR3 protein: CSVLKVRGGYEQYF; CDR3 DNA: TGCAGCGTCCTAAAGGTGCGGGGGGGCTACGAGCAGTACTTC
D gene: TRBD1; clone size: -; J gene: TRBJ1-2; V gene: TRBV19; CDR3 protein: CASSMAGVDRSNYGYTF; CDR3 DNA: TGTGCCAGTAGTATGGCCGGCGTGGACAGGTCGAACTATGGCTACACCTTC
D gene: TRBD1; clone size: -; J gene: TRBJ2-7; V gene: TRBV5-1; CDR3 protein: CAPTAAGGTYEQYF; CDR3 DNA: TGCGCCCCTACCGCCGCAGGGGGCACCTACGAGCAGTACTTC
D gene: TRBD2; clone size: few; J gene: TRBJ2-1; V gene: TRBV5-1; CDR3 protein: CASLNSGGNNEQFF; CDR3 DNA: TGCGCCAGCCTGAACAGCGGGGGCAACAATGAGCAGTTCTTC
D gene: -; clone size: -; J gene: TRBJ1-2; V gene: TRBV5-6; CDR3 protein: CASSLGVAGSNYGYTF; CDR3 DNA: TGTGCCAGCAGCTTGGGAGTCGCAGGTTCTAACTATGGCTACACCTTC
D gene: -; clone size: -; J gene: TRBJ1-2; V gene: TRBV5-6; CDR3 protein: CASSLVVGTGIYTF; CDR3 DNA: TGTGCCAGCAGCTTGGTCGTTGGGACGGGCATCTACACCTTC
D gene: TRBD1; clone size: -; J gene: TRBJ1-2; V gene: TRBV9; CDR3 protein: CASSVWDSTYGYTF; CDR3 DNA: TGTGCCAGCAGCGTATGGGACAGCACCTATGGCTACACCTTC
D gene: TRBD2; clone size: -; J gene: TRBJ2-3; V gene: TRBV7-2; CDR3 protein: CASSLRLGGAADTQYF; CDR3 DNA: TGTGCCAGCAGCCTTCGACTCGGGGGGGCCGCAGATACGCAGTATTTT
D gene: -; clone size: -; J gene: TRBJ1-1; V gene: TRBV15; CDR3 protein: CATRRTENTEAFF; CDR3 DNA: TGTGCCACCCGGAGGACAGAAAACACTGAAGCTTTCTTT
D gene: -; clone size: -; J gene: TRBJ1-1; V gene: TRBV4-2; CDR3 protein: CASRGLEGRNTEAFF; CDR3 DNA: TGTGCCAGCAGGGGGCTAGAGGGGCGGAACACTGAAGCTTTCTTT
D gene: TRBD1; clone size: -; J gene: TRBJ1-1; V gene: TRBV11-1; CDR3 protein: CASSFPGQGAVDTEAFF; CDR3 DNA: TGTGCCAGCAGCTTCCCGGGACAGGGGGCAGTGGACACTGAAGCTTTCTTT
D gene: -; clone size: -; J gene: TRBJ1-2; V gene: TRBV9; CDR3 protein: CASSVVPNYGYTF; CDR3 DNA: TGTGCCAGCAGCGTAGTCCCTAACTATGGCTACACCTTC
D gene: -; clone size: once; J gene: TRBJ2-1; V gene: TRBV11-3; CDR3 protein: CASSLGVRGSYNEQFF; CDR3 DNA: TGTGCCAGCAGCTTAGGGGTCAGGGGTTCCTACAATGAGCAGTTCTTC
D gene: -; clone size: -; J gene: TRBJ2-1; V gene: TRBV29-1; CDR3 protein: CSAKYNEQFF; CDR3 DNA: TGCAGCGCCAAGTACAATGAGCAGTTCTTC
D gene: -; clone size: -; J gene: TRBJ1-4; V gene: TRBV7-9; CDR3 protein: CASSVGGTNEKLFF; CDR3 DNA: TGTGCCAGCAGTGTAGGGGGGACTAATGAAAAACTGTTTTTT
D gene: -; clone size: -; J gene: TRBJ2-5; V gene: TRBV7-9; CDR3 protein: CASSLGSQETQYF; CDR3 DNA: TGTGCCAGCAGCTTGGGATCTCAAGAGACCCAGTACTTC
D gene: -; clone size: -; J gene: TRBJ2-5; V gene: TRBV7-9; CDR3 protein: CASSLWRGAQETQYF; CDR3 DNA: TGTGCCAGCAGCTTGTGGAGGGGCGCCCAAGAGACCCAGTACTTC
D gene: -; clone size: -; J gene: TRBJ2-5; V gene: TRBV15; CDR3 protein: CATSRELLATQYF; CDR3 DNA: TGTGCCACCAGCAGAGAATTACTCGCTACCCAGTACTTC
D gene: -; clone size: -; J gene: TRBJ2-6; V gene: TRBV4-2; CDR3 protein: CASSQESRSGANVLTF; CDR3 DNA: TGTGCCAGCAGCCAAGAATCACGCTCTGGGGCCAACGTCCTGACTTTC
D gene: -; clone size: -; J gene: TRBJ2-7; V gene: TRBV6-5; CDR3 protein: CASSYSPTYEQYF; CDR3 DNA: TGTGCCAGCAGTTACTCGCCGACCTACGAGCAGTACTTC
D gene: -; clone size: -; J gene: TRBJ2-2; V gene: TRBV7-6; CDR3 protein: CASSLGGANRERSNTGELFF; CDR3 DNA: TGTGCCAGCAGCTTAGGGGGGGCTAACAGGGAGCGGAGCAACACCGGGGAGCTGTTTTTT
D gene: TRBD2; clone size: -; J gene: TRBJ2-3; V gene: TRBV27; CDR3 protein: CASSLTSGGRTDTQYF; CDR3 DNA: TGTGCCAGCAGTTTAACTAGCGGGGGACGAACAGATACGCAGTATTTT